Each of the 14 T cell receptor beta chains below was sequenced from the same sample in a study of sequential checkpoint blockade in melanoma. Sequencing used immunoSEQ multiplex PCR; TCRdb keeps in-frame clones, though not all of them. The table shows some 20,000 clones, with about 83% occurring only once. Treatment given: randomized to nivolumab then ipilimumab (arm A) or the reverse (arm B). The sequencing here drew on CD8+ T cells sorted from blood (inferred from file names), taken from a patient given nivolumab and ipilimumab in sequence. The receptors derive from a human donor with melanoma.

The gene calls are TRBV6-6 and TRBJ1-6; D not certain. The CDR3 runs to 13 residues. CDR1 is MNHNY and CDR2 is SVGAGI in the germline V gene (reference sequence). Trimming shortened V by 2 bases and J by 5 bases, and 4 bases separated the two germline ends. Here the CDR3 DNA reads TGTGCCAGCAGTTACCTAGATAATTCACCCCTCCACTTT. Amino acids: CASSYLDNSPLHF.

DNA of the CDR3: TGCGCCAGCAGCTCCGTCGGGGACAGGGGAAATGAGCAGTTCTTC. Encoded protein: CASSSVGDRGNEQFF. The chain is built from TRBV5-1 and TRBJ2-1; 10 bases line up with TRBD1. V was clipped by 3 bases and J by 7 bases; unmatched bases: 7. Germline V lookup: CDR1 SGHRS, CDR2 YFSETQ. CDR3 length equals 15 residues.

V is TRBV13 and J is TRBJ2-1; no definite D call. With 3 bases removed from V and 4 bases from J, the gap between germline ends came to 13 bases. The CDR3 covers 15 residues. Germline assignment: CDR1 PRHDT and CDR2 FYEKMQ (reference sequence). Here the CDR3 reads CASSFRTEAYNEQFF. The CDR3 coding sequence is TGTGCCAGCAGCTTTCGAACAGAAGCATACAATGAGCAGTTCTTC.

This clone was counted only a few times. The chain links TRBV19 to TRBJ2-1; 8 nucleotides agree with TRBD2. With V trimmed by 5 bases and J by 6 bases, 6 bases remained unmatched. Germline V lookup: CDR1 LNHDA, CDR2 SQIVND (reference sequence). CDR3 length equals 14 residues. The CDR3 loop is CASSYRGGTNEQFF. Written as DNA, the CDR3 is TGTGCCAGTAGTTACCGGGGGGGCACCAATGAGCAGTTCTTC.

The rearrangement uses TRBV11-3 and TRBJ2-2; 8 nucleotides agree with TRBD1. V was pared by 4 bases and J by 5 bases, with 9 bases of the junction left unmatched. This CDR3 is 16 amino acids long. In germline, CDR1 is SGHNT, CDR2 YENEEA. CDR3 in amino acids: CASSYRTGRRTGELFF. The CDR3 DNA reads as TGTGCCAGCAGCTACCGGACAGGGAGAAGAACCGGGGAGCTGTTTTTT.

The rearrangement links TRBV5-4 to TRBJ2-2, with 10 bases that match TRBD1. This CDR3 comprises 18 residues. Germline CDR1 SGHNT, CDR2 YYREEE (reference sequence). Germline trimming cut 0 bases from V and 4 bases from J; bases unmatched to any gene: 9. In DNA form, the CDR3 reads TGTGCCAGCAGCTTGGGGCGAATAGGGACAGGGGTCACCGGGGAGCTGTTTTTT. It yields the protein CASSLGRIGTGVTGELFF.

The chain employs TRBV6-1 and TRBJ1-1; 7 nucleotides agree with TRBD1. Germline loops: CDR1 MNHNS, CDR2 SASEGT. The CDR3 is 15 amino acids. The V segment lost 2 bases and the J segment 1 base; nucleotides outside the gene matches: 4. In nucleotides, the CDR3 is TGTGCCAGCAGTGAATTGACAGGGAGGAACACTGAAGCTTTCTTT. This sequence encodes CASSELTGRNTEAFF.

This clone was seen only once. The V and J genes are TRBV19 and TRBJ1-5, with 8 bases lining up with TRBD1. With 5 bases clipped from V and 2 bases from J, the junction kept 8 bases outside the gene matches. Germline V CDR1 and CDR2: LNHDA, SQIVND (reference sequence). This CDR3 region has 16 residues. The CDR3 DNA sequence: TGTGCCAGTAGTCCCCAGGGGGCGCGAGGCAATCAGCCCCAGCATTTT. Encoded protein: CASSPQGARGNQPQHF.

V gene TRBV28 combines with J gene TRBJ2-6, with 7 bases identical to TRBD2. Germline V gives CDR1 MDHEN, CDR2 SYDVKM. The CDR3 has 15 residues. Trimming at V came to 6 bases and at J to 2 bases, leaving 4 bases not matched to a gene. The CDR3 coding sequence is TGTGCCAGCAGCAGGACTAGAGCTGGGGCCAACGTCCTGACTTTC. Its translation is CASSRTRAGANVLTF.

This chain uses TRBV27 with TRBJ2-1; 7 bases agree with TRBD2. Germline lookup yields CDR1 MNHEY and CDR2 SMNVEV (reference sequence). Unmatched junction bases numbered 8, after V lost 2 bases and J lost 4 bases. The CDR3 sequence is 16 residues long. CDR3 amino acids: CASSLVAGVGYNEQFF. The CDR3 DNA reads as TGTGCCAGCAGTTTAGTGGCGGGGGTGGGATACAATGAGCAGTTCTTC.

The V and J genes are TRBV14 and TRBJ1-2; D uncertain. CDR3 length equals 14 residues. The germline CDR1 and CDR2 sequences are SGHDN and FVKESK. V was clipped by 0 bases and J by 2 bases, with 7 bases between them. In DNA form, the CDR3 reads TGTGCCAGCAGCCAAGACCGAGGGAACTATGGCTACACCTTC. It translates to CASSQDRGNYGYTF.

The gene calls are TRBV6-5 and TRBJ2-1; 10 bases agree with TRBD2. CDR1 is MNHEY and CDR2 is SVGAGI in the germline V gene. The CDR3 totals 12 residues. The ends lost 6 bases at V and 13 bases at J; junction bases unmatched: 6. This CDR3 is CASRRLAGEQFF. In DNA form, the CDR3 reads TGTGCCAGCAGGCGACTAGCGGGTGAACAGTTCTTC.

The rearrangement joins TRBV28 to TRBJ2-1; 7 positions match TRBD1. Germline CDR1 reads MDHEN; CDR2 reads SYDVKM. J lost 7 bases, V lost 8 bases, and 8 bases had no gene match. This CDR3 is 13 amino acids long. The CDR3 DNA reads as TGTGCCAGCCGCCGACAGGGCCGGAATGAGCAGTTCTTC. Translated, it gives CASRRQGRNEQFF.

The genes are TRBV19 and TRBJ1-1; 7 bases map to TRBD1. There are 15 residues in the CDR3. After removal of 9 bases from V and 10 bases from J, the junction contained 20 bases not matched to a gene. In germline, CDR1 is LNHDA, CDR2 SQIVND (reference sequence). The CDR3 region is CASKPLRTGNGRAFF. The CDR3 DNA is TGTGCCAGCAAACCCCTCAGGACAGGAAACGGCAGAGCTTTCTTT.